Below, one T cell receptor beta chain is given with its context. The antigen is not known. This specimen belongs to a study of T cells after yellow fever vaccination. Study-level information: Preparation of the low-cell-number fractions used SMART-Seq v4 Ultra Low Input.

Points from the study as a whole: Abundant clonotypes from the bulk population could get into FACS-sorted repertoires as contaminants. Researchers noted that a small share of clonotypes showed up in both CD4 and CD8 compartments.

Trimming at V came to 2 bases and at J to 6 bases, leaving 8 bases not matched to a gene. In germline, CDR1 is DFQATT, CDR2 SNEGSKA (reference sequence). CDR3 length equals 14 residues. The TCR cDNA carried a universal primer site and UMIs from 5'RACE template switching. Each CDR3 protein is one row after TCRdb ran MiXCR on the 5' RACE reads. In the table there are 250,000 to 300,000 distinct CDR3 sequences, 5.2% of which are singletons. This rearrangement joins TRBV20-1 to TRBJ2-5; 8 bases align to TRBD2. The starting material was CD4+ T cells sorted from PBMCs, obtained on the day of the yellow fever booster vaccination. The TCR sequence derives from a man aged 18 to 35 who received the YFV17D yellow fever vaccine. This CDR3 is CSARLTGGQKTQYF. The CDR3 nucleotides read TGCAGTGCTAGATTAACGGGGGGGCAGAAGACCCAGTACTTC.